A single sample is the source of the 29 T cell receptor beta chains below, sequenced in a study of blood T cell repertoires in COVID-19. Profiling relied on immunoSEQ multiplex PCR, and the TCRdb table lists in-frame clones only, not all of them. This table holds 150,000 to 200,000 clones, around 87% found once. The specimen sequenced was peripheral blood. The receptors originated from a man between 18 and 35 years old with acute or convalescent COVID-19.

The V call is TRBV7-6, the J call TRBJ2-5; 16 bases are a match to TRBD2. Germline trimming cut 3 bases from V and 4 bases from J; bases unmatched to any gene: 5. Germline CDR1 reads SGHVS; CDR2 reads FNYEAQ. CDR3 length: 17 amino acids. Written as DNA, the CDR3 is TGTGCCAGCAGCTTGGGACTAGCGGGGGGGCGCCCAGAGACCCAGTACTTC. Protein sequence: CASSLGLAGGRPETQYF.

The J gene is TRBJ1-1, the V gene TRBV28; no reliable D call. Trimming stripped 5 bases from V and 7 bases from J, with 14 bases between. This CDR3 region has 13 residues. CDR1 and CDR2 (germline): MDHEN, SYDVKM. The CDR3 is CASSPASRVEAFF. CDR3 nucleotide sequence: TGTGCCAGCAGTCCCGCTTCGCGGGTTGAAGCTTTCTTT.

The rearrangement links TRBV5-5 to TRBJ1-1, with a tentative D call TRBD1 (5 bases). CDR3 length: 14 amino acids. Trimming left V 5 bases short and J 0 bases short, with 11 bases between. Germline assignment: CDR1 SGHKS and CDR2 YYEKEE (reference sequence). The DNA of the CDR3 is TGTGCCAGCAGGGGAGGGGCCATGAACACTGAAGCTTTCTTT. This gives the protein CASRGGAMNTEAFF.

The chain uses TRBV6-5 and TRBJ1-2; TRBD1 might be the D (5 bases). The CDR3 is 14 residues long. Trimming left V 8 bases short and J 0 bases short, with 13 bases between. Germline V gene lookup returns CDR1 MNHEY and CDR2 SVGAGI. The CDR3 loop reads CASSGLGPNYGYTF. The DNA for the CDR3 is TGTGCCAGCTCAGGGCTGGGGCCTAACTATGGCTACACCTTC.

CDR3 loop: CASSPQGLLNNEQFF. CDR3 sequence (DNA): TGTGCCAGCAGCCCACAGGGTCTGTTGAACAATGAGCAGTTCTTC. The gene calls are TRBV5-4 and TRBJ2-1; D may be TRBD1 (6 bases). CDR3 length: 15 residues. Looked up from germline, CDR1 is SGHNT and CDR2 is YYREEE (reference sequence). The V gene lost 4 bases and the J gene lost 5 bases, with 16 bases spanning the gap.

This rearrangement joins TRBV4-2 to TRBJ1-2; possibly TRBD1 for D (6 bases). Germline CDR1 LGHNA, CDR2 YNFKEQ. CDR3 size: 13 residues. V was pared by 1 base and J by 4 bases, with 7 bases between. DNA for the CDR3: TGTGCCAGCAGCCAAGCAGGGGTCTATGGCTACACCTTC. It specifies CASSQAGVYGYTF.

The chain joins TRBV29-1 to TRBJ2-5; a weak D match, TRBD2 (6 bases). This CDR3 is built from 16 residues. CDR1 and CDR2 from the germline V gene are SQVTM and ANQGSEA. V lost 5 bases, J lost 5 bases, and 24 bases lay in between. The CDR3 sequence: CSVTTWYGGGGETQYF. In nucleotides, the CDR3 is TGCAGCGTTACCACTTGGTACGGGGGTGGTGGGGAGACCCAGTACTTC. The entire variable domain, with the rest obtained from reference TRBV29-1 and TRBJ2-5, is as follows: SAVISQKPSRDICQRGTSLTIQCQVDSQVTMMFWYRQQPGQSLTLIATANQGSEATYESGFVIDKFPISRPNLTFSTLTVSNMSPEDSSIYLCSVTTWYGGGGETQYFGPGTRLLVL.

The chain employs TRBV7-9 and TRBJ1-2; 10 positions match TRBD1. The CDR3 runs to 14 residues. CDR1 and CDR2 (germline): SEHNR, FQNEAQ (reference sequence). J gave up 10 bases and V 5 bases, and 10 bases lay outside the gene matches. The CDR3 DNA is TGTGCCAGCAGCACGACAGGGACAGGGGAAGACTACACCTTC. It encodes CASSTTGTGEDYTF.

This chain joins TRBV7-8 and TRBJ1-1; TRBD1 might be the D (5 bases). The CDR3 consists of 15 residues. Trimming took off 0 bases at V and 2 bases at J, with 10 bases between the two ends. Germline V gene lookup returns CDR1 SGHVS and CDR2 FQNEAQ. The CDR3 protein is CASSLAMGRNTEAFF. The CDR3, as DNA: TGTGCCAGCAGCTTAGCGATGGGGCGTAACACTGAAGCTTTCTTT.

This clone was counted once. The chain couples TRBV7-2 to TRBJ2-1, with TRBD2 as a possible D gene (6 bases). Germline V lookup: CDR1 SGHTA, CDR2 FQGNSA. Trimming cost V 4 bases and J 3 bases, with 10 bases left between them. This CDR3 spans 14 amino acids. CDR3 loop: CASSSGLIYNEQFF. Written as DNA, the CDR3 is TGTGCCAGCAGCTCGGGACTTATCTACAATGAGCAGTTCTTC.

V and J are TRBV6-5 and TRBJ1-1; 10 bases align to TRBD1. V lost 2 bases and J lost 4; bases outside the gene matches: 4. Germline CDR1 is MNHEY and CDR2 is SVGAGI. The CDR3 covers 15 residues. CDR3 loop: CASSYMGQGFTEAFF. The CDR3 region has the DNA TGTGCCAGCAGTTACATGGGACAGGGGTTCACTGAAGCTTTCTTT.

CDR3 DNA sequence: TGTGCCAGCAGTTTAGGGGGGACGGTGAACACTGAAGCTTTCTTT. Its protein is CASSLGGTVNTEAFF. The V gene is TRBV27, the J gene TRBJ1-1; D is possibly TRBD1 (5 bases). Trimming removed 2 bases from V and 0 bases from J, with 10 bases in between. This CDR3 region has 15 residues. Germline loops: CDR1 MNHEY, CDR2 SMNVEV (reference sequence).

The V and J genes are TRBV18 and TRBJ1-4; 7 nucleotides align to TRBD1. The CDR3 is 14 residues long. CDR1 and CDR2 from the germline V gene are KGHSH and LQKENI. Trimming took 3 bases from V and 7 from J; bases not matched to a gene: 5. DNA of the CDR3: TGTGCCAGCTCACCGACAGGGTTGGTTGAAAAACTGTTTTTT. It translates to CASSPTGLVEKLFF.

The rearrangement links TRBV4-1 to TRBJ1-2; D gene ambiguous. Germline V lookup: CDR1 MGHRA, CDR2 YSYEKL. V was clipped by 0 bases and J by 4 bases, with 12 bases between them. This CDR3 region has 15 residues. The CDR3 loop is CASSQDAGLGYGYTF. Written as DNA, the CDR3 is TGCGCCAGCAGCCAAGATGCGGGTCTGGGCTATGGCTACACCTTC.

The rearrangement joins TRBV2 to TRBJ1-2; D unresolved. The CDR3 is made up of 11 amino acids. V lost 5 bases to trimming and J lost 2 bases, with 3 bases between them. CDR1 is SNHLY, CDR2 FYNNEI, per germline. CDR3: CASSLNYGYTF. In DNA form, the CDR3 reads TGTGCCAGCAGTCTCAACTATGGCTACACCTTC.

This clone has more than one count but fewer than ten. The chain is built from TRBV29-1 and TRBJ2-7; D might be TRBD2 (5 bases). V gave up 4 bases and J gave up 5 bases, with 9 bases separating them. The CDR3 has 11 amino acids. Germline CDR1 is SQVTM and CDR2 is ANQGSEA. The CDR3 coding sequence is TGCAGCGTTGGGGCGGGTGACGAGCAGTACTTC. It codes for CSVGAGDEQYF.

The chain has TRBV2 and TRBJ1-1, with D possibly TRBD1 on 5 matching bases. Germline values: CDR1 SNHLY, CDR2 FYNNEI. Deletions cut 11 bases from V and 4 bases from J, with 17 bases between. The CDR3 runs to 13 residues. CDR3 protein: CAYDGGRTTEAFF. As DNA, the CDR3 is TGTGCCTACGACGGGGGGAGGACCACTGAAGCTTTCTTT.

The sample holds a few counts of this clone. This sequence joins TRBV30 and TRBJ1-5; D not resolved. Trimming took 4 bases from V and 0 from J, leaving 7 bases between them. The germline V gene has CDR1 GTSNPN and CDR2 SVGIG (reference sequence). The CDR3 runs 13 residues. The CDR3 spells CAWNGASNQPQHF. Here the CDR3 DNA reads TGTGCCTGGAACGGAGCTAGCAATCAGCCCCAGCATTTT.

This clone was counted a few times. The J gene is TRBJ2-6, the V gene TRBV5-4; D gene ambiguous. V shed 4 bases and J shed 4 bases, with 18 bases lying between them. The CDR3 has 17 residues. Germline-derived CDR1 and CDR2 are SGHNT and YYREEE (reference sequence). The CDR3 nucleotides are TGTGCCAGCAGCACCCCCAGCGCCGGCGGAGGGGCCAACGTCCTGACTTTC. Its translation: CASSTPSAGGGANVLTF.

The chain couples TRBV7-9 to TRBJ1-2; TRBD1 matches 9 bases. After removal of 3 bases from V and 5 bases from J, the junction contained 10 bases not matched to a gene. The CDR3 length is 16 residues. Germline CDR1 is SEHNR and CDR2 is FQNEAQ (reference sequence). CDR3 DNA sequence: TGTGCCAGCAGCTTTGACAGGGGGAGGGATCATTATGGCTACACCTTC. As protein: CASSFDRGRDHYGYTF.

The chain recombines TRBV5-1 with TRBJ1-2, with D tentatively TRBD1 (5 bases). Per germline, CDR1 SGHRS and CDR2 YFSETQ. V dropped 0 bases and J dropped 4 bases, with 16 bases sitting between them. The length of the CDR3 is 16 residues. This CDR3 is CASSLEFGREGYGYTF. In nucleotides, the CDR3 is TGCGCCAGCAGCTTGGAGTTTGGCAGGGAGGGCTATGGCTACACCTTC.

The CDR3 DNA reads TGCGCCAGCAGCTTGAGACAGACGAACACCGGGGAGCTGTTTTTT. Its translation: CASSLRQTNTGELFF. This sequence joins TRBV5-1 and TRBJ2-2; TRBD1 might be the D (5 bases). V lost 1 base to trimming and J lost 0 bases, with 7 bases between them. Germline V gene data show CDR1 as SGHRS and CDR2 as YFSETQ. CDR3 length: 15 residues.

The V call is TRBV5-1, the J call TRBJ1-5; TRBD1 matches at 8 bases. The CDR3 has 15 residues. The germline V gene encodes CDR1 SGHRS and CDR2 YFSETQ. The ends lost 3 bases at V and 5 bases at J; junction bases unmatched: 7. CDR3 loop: CASSWAGGSDQPQHF. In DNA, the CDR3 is TGCGCCAGCAGCTGGGCAGGGGGCAGCGATCAGCCCCAGCATTTT.

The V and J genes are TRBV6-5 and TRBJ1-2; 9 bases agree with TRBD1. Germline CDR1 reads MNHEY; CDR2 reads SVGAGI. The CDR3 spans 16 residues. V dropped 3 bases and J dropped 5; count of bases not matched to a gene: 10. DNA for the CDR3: TGTGCCAGCAGTTATCATTTCGGGACAGGGTTTTATGGCTACACCTTC. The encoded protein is CASSYHFGTGFYGYTF.

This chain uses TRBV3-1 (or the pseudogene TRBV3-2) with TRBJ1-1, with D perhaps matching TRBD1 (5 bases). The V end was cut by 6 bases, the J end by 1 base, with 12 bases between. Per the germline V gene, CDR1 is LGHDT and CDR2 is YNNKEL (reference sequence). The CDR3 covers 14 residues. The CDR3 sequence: CASRQNTGNTEAFF. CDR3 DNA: TGTGCCAGCAGACAAAATACAGGGAACACTGAAGCTTTCTTT.

The CDR3 region has the DNA TGTGCCAGCAGCTCGTTTAGTTCAGGCTCCTATGGCTACACCTTC. Its translation is CASSSFSSGSYGYTF. The rearrangement uses TRBV9 and TRBJ1-2, with no clear D. The V gene's germline CDR1 is SGDLS and CDR2 YYNGEE. The CDR3 runs to 15 residues. With 4 bases removed from V and 4 bases from J, the gap between germline ends came to 17 bases.

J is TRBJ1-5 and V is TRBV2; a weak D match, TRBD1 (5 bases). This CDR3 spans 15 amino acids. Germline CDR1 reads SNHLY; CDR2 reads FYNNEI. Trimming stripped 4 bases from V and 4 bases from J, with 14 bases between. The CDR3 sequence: CASSVGQGWNQPQHF. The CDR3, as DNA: TGTGCCAGCAGTGTAGGGCAGGGATGGAATCAGCCCCAGCATTTT.

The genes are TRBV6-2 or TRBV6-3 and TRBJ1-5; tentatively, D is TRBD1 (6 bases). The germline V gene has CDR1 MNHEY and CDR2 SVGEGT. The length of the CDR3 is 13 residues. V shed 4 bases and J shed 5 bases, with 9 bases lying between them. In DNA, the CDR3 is TGTGCCAGCAGTTTCAGGGGCTATCAGCCCCAGCATTTT. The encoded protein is CASSFRGYQPQHF.

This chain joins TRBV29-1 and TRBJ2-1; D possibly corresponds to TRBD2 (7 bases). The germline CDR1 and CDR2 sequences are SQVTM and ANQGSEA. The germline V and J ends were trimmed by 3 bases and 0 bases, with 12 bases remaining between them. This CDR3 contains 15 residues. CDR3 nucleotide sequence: TGCAGCGTTGAGAGGGGGGGGAGCTCCTACAATGAGCAGTTCTTC. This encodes CSVERGGSSYNEQFF.